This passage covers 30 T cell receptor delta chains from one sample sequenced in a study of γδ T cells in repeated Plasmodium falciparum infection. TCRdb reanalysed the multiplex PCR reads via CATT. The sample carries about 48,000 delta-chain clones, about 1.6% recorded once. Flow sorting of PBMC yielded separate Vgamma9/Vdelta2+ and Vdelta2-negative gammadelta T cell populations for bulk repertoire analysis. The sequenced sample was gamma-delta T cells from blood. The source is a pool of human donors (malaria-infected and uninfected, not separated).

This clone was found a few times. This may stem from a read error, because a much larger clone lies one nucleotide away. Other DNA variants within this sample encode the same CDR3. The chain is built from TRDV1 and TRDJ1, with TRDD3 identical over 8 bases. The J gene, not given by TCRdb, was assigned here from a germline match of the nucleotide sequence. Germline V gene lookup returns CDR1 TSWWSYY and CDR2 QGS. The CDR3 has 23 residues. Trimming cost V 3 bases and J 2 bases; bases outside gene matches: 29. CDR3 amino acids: CALGERRGTSGIRETTYTDKLIF. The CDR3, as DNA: TGTGCTCTTGGGGAGCGGAGGGGTACGAGTGGGATACGTGAAACTACGTATACCGATAAACTCATCTTT.

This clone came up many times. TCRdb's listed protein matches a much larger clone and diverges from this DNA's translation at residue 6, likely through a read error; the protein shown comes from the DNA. For the CDR3, the DNA is TGTGCTCTTGGGGAATGGTTCAAGGGGGATACTGTCGTCGATAAACTCATCTTT. It encodes CALGEWFKGDTVVDKLIF. This chain links TRDV1 with TRDJ1; 9 positions agree with TRDD3. Germline matching of the DNA provided the J gene here, since TCRdb leaves it blank. Per germline, CDR1 TSWWSYY and CDR2 QGS. J gave up 4 bases and V 2 bases, and 14 bases lay outside the gene matches. The CDR3 totals 18 residues.

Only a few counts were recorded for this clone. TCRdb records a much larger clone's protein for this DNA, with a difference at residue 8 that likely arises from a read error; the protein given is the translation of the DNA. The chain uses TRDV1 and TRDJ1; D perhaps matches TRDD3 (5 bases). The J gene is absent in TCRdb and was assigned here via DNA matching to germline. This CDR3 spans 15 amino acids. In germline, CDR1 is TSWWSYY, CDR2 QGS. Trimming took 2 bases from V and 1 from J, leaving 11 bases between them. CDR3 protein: CALGEAGASTDKLIF. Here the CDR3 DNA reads TGTGCTCTTGGGGAAGCGGGGGCTAGCACCGATAAACTCATCTTT.

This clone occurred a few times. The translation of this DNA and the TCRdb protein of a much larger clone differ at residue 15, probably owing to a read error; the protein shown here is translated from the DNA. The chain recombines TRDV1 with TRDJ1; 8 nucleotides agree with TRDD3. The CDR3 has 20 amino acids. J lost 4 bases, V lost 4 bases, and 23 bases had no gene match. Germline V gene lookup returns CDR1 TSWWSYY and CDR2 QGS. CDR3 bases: TGTGCTCTTGGGGTCCCCATTTCCCGTACTGGGGGCCACTGCGGCGATAAACTCATCTTT. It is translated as CALGVPISRTGGHCGDKLIF.

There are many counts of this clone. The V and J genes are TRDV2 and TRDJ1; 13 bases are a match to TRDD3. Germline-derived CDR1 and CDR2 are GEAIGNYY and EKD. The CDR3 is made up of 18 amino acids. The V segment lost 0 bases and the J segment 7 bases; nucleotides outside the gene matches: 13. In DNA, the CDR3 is TGTGCCTGTGACACCCTACTGGGGGATACGCGAACCCCCCCTAAACTCATCTTT. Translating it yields CACDTLLGDTRTPPKLIF.

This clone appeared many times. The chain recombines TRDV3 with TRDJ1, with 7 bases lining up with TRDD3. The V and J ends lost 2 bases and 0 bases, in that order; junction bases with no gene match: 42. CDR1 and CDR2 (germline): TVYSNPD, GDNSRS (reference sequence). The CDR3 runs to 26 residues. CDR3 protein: CAFPGLGWRIRTWWYTRTSYTDKLIF. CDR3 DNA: TGTGCCTTTCCGGGTTTGGGCTGGAGGATACGGACTTGGTGGTACACGAGGACTTCGTACACCGATAAACTCATCTTT.

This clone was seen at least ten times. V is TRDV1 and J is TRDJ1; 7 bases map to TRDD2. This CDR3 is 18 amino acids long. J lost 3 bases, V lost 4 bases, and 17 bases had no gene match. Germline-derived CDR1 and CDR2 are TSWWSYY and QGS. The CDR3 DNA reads TGTGCTCTTGGGGGTATTCCTACGAGAGAATCCAAATCCGATAAACTCATCTTT. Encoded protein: CALGGIPTRESKSDKLIF.

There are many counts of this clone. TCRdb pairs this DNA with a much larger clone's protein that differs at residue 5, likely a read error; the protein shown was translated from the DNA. The CDR3 DNA follows: TGTGCTCTTGGGGGTCCTCCTTCCTCCCGGGACTGGGGGATGTACACCGATAAACTCATCTTT. Its translation: CALGGPPSSRDWGMYTDKLIF. The chain employs TRDV1 and TRDJ1; 10 bases align to TRDD3. TCRdb leaves out the J gene; it was filled in here by matching the DNA to germline. CDR1 is TSWWSYY, CDR2 QGS, per germline. The CDR3 has 21 residues. The V segment lost 4 bases and the J segment 0 bases; nucleotides outside the gene matches: 20.

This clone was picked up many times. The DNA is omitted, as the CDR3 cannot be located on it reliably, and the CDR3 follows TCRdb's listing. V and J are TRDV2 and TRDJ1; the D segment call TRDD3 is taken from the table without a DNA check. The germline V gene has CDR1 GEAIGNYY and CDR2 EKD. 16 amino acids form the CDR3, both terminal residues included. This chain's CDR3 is CACDTVLEGDTRKLIF.

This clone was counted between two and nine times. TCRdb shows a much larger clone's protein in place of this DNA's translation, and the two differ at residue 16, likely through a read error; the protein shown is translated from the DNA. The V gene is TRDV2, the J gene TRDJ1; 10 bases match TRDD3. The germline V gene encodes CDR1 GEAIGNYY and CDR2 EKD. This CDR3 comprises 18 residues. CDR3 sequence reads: CACDKGDTATSQTDKPIF. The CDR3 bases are TGTGCCTGTGACAAGGGGGATACGGCCACATCGCAGACCGATAAACCCATCTTT.

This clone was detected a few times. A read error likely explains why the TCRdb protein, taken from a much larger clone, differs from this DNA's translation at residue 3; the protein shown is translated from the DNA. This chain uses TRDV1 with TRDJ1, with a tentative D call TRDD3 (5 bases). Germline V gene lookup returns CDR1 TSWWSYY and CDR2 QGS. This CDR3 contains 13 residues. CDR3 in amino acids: CAVGDYSEDKLIF. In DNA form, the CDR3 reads TGTGCTGTTGGGGACTATTCAGAGGATAAACTCATCTTT.

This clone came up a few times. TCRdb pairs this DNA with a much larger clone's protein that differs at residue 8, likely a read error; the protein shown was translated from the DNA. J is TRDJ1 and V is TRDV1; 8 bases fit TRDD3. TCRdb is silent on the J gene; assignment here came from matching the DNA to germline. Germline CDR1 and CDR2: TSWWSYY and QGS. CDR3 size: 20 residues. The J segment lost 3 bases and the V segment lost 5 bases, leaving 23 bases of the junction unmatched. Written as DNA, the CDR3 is TGTGCTCTTGGGCCGGTCCCCGGTTACCGGGGGATAAGGGAGCCCGATAAACTCATCTTT. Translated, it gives CALGPVPGYRGIREPDKLIF.

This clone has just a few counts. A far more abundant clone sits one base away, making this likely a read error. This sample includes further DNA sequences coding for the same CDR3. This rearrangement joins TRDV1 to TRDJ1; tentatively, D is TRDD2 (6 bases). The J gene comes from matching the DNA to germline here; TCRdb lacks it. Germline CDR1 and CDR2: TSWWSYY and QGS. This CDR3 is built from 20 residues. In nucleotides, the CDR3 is TGTGCCCTTGGGGACCGTGACCTTCCCCGTCTACTTTTACTCACCGATAAACTCATCTTT. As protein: CALGDRDLPRLLLLTDKLIF.

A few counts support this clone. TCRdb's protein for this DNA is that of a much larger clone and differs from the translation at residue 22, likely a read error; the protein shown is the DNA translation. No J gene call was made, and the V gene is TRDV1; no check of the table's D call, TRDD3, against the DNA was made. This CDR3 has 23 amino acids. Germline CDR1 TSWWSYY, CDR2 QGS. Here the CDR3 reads CALGVLTGLPSYWGIKYTDKLTF. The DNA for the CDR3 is TGTGCTCTTGGGGTACTTACTGGCCTTCCCTCTTACTGGGGGATAAAGTACACCGATAAACTCACCTTT.

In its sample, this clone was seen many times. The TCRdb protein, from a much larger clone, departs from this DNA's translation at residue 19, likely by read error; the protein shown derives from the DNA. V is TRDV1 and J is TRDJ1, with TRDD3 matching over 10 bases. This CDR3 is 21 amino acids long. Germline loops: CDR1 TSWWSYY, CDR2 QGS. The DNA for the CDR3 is TGTGCTCTTGGGGAACTCGGTCCTACAGAGCTACTGGGGGATTGGTGCGATAAACCCATCTTT. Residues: CALGELGPTELLGDWCDKPIF.

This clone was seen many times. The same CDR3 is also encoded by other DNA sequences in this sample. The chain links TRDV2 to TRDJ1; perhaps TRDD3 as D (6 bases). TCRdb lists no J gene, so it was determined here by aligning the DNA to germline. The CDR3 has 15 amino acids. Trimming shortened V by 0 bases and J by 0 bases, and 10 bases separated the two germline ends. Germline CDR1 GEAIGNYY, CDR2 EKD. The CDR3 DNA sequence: TGTGCCTGTGACACCGTGGGGGGTTACACCGATAAACTCATCTTT. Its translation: CACDTVGGYTDKLIF.

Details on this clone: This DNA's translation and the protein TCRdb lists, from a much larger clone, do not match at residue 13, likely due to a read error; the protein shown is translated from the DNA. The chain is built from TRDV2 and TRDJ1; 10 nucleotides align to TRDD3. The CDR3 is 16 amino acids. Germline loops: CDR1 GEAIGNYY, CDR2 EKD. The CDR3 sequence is CACDTTTGGSLDRLIF. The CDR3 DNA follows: TGTGCCTGTGACACTACGACTGGGGGATCCCTAGATAGACTCATCTTT.

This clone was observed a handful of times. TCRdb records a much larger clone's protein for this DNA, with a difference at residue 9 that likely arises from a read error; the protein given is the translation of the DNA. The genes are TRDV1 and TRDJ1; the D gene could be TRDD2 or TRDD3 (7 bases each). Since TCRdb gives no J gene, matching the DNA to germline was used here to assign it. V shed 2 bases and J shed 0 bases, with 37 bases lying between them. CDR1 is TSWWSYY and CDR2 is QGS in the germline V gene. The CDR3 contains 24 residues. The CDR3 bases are TGTGCTCTTGGGGAATACCTTCCTGTTACTGAGGGATACTTACCGCACTTTTACACCGATAAACTCATCTTT. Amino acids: CALGEYLPVTEGYLPHFYTDKLIF.

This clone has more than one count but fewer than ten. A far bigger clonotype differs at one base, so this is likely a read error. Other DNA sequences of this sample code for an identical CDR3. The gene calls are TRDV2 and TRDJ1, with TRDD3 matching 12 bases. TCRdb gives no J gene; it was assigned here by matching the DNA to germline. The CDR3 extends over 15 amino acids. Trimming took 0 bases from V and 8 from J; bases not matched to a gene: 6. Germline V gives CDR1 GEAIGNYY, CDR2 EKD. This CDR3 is CACDTLLGDTQKLIF. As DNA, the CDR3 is TGTGCCTGTGACACCTTACTGGGGGATACCCAAAAACTCATCTTT.

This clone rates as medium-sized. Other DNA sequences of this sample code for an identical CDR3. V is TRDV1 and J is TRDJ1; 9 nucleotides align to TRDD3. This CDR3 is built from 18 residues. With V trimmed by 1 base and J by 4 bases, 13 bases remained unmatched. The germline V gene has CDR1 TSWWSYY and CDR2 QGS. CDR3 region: CALGERFKGDTVVDKLIF. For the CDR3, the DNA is TGTGCTCTTGGGGAACGGTTCAAGGGGGATACTGTCGTCGATAAACTCATCTTT.

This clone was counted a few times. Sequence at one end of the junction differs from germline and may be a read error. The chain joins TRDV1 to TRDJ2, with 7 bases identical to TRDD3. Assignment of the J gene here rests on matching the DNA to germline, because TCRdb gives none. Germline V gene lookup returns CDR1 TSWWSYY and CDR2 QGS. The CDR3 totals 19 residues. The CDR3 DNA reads TGTGCTCTTGGGGAACGGGAATGGGGGAGCCCCTCTTTGGCAGCACAACTCTTCTTT. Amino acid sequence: CALGEREWGSPSLAAQLFF.

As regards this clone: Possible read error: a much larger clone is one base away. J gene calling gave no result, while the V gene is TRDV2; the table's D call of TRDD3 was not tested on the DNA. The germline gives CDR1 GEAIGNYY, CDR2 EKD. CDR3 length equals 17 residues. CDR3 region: CACDSLEGGMKADKLTF. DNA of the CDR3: TGTGCCTGTGACAGTCTAGAGGGGGGGATGAAGGCCGATAAACTCACCTTT.

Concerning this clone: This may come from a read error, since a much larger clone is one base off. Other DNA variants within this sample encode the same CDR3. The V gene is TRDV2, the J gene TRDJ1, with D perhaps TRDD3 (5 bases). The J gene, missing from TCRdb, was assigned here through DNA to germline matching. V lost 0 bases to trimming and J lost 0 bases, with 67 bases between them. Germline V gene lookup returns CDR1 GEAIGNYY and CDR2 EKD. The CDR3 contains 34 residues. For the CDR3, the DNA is TGTGCCTGTGACACCGGAAACTCATTGAACATTGAAGTAGAGGGAGGTCGGGATGGCGAAAACTATATCCGCCCGTTCGATTACACCGATAAACTCATCTTT. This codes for CACDTGNSLNIEVEGGRDGENYIRPFDYTDKLIF.

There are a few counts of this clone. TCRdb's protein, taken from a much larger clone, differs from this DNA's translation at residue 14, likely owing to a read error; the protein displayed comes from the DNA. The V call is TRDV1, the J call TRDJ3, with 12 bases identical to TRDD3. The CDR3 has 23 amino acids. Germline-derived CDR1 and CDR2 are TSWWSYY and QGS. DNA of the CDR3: TGTGCTCTTGGGGAAAGAGCACTACTGGGGGATACAGTATTCTCCTGGGACACCCGGCAGATGTTTTTC. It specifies CALGERALLGDTVFSWDTRQMFF.

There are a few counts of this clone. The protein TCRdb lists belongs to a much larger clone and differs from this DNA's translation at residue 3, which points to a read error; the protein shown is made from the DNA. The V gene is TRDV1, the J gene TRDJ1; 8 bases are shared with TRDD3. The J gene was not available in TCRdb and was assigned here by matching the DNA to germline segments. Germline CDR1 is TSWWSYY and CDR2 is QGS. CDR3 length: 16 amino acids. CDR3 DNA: TGTGCTCCTGGGGAATTTGGGGGATCCTACACCGATAAACTCATCTTT. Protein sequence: CAPGEFGGSYTDKLIF.

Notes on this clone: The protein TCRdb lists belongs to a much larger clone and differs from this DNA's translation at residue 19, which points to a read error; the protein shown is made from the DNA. CDR3 sequence: CALGEPNTARILGVLLPDRLIF. The DNA for the CDR3 is TGTGCTCTTGGGGAGCCCAATACAGCTCGGATACTGGGGGTCCTCCTGCCCGATAGACTCATCTTT. This sequence joins TRDV1 and TRDJ1, with TRDD3 matching 8 bases. TCRdb lists no J gene, so it was determined here by aligning the DNA to germline. The CDR3 length is 22 residues. CDR1 and CDR2 (germline): TSWWSYY, QGS.

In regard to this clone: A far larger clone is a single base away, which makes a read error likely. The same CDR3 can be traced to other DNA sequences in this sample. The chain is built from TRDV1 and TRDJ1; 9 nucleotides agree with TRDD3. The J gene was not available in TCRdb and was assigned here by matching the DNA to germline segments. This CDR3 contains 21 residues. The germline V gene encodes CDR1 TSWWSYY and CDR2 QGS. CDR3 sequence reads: CALGERPFFPLLLGDTDKLIF. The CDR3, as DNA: TGTGCTCTTGGGGAACGGCCCTTTTTCCCACTTTTACTGGGGGACACTGATAAACTCATCTTT.

The CDR3 DNA is TGTGCTCTTGGGGACCTCTACTCCCATCCTGTCAGGTACTGGGGACTACCACCTCCCGAGGACGATAAACTCATCTTT. This sequence encodes CALGDLYSHPVRYWGLPPPEDDKLIF. The V call is TRDV1, the J call TRDJ1; 7 bases are shared with TRDD3. Here the J gene was assigned by germline matching of the DNA, as TCRdb has none. Losses at the gene ends were 3 bases for V and 4 bases for J; bases not matched to a gene: 41. The CDR3 totals 26 residues. Germline V gene sequence: CDR1 TSWWSYY, CDR2 QGS.

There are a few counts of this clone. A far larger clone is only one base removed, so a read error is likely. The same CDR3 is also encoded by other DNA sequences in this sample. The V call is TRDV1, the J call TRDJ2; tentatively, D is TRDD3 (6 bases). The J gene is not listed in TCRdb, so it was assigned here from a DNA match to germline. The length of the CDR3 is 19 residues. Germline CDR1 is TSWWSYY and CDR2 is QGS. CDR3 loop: CALGEREWGGPSLTAQLFF. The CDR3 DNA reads TGTGCTCTTGGGGAACGGGAATGGGGGGGCCCCTCTTTGACGGCACAACTCTTCTTT.

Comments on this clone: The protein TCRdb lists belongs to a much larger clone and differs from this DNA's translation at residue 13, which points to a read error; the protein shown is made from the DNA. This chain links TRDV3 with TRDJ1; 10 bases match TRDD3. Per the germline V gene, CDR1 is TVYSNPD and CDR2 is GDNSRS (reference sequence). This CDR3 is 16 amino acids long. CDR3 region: CASHPVLGDTPDELIF. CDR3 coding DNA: TGTGCCTCCCATCCTGTGTTGGGGGATACTCCCGATGAACTCATCTTT.